This T cell receptor beta chain was observed in a study of technical replicates of blood from a handful of donors. The repertoire was sequenced with immunoSEQ multiplex PCR; TCRdb's copy has only in-frame clones and lacks some. The sample shows approximately 73,000 clones, approximately 95% of them seen only once. The germline CDR1 and CDR2 sequences are MNHEY and SVGAGI. Trimming at V came to 6 bases and at J to 4 bases, leaving 6 bases not matched to a gene. The CDR3 spans 14 residues. The source material was T cells isolated from PBMCs. The chain carries TRBV6-5 and TRBJ1-3, with 7 bases that match TRBD1. The clonotype was recovered from a human donor in good health. Written as DNA, the CDR3 is TGTGCCAGCAGAAAGACAGGGAGAGGAAACACCATATATTTT. Protein sequence: CASRKTGRGNTIYF.